This is a list of T cell receptor beta chains from one sample in a study of blood T cell repertoires in COVID-19. Using immunoSEQ multiplex PCR, the repertoire was profiled, and TCRdb retains in-frame clones only, with some absent. The table has 400,000 to 550,000 clones, 85% to 90% seen once; the top ten hold 4.3%. The sequenced sample consisted of peripheral blood. The receptors were sampled from a woman aged 30 to 39 with acute or convalescent COVID-19. CDR3s include the opening cysteine and the closing phenylalanine or tryptophan. D genes are given only for firm matches. Rows may omit the clone size; those that give it use once, few, many or a size class.

TRBV7-8	NA	NA	TRBJ1-4	TGTGCCAGCAGCCTGACAGTAAATGAAAAACTGTTTTTT	CASSLTVNEKLFF
TRBV7-9	NA	NA	TRBJ1-3	TGTGCCAGCAGCTCCAGTCTTGGAAACACCATATATTTT	CASSSSLGNTIYF
TRBV6-1	NA	NA	TRBJ2-7	TGTGCCAGCAGTGAGATTGGTTACAGCTCCTACGAGCAGTACTTC	CASSEIGYSSYEQYF
TRBV7-6	NA	TRBD1	TRBJ1-1	TGTGCCAGCAGCTTAAGAGGGGGCTTAGAGGACACTGAAGCTTTCTTT	CASSLRGGLEDTEAFF
TRBV5-6	NA	NA	TRBJ1-2	TGTGCCAGCAGCCGAACAGGGACCTATGGCTACACCTTC	CASSRTGTYGYTF
TRBV19	NA	NA	TRBJ2-1	TGTGCCAGTAGTATAAGTGGGGAGCTTTACAATGAGCAGTTCTTC	CASSISGELYNEQFF
TRBV29-1	NA	TRBD1	TRBJ2-3	TGCAGCGGCCGACAGGGCCCTAGCACAGATACGCAGTATTTT	CSGRQGPSTDTQYF
TRBV9	NA	TRBD1	TRBJ1-2	TGTGCCAGCAGCCCTGGACAGGGTAACTATGGCTACACCTTC	CASSPGQGNYGYTF
TRBV7-2	once	NA	TRBJ2-6	TGTGCCAGCAGCTTTTCGAGGTCTGGGGCCAACGTCCTGACTTTC	CASSFSRSGANVLTF
TRBV11-2	NA	TRBD1	TRBJ2-5	TGTGCCAGCAGTGATCAGGGGGCGTTAGAAGAGACCCAGTACTTC	CASSDQGALEETQYF